One and the same sample provided the 19 T cell receptor beta chains below, sequenced in a study of technical replicates of blood from a handful of donors. TCRdb's copy holds only in-frame clones and misses some; the assay was immunoSEQ multiplex PCR. The table has 85,000 to 90,000 clones, about 90% seen once; the top ten hold under 0.3%. The material sequenced was T cells isolated from PBMCs. The receptors here all came from a human donor in good health.

The genes are TRBV19 and TRBJ2-1; 9 nucleotides align to TRBD2. The CDR3 covers 17 residues. Trimming took 10 bases from V and 4 from J; bases not matched to a gene: 17. CDR1 and CDR2 from the germline V gene are LNHDA and SQIVND (reference sequence). CDR3 bases: TGTGCCACCGTTAGGGCGGCTAGCGGGAAAGGGTACAATGAGCAGTTCTTC. It codes for CATVRAASGKGYNEQFF.

V gene TRBV6-1 combines with J gene TRBJ1-6; no clear D. Germline V lookup: CDR1 MNHNS, CDR2 SASEGT. The V end lost 6 bases, the J end lost 6 bases, and 9 bases lay between the germline ends. The CDR3 totals 13 residues. The chain's CDR3 is CASRLGSNSPLHF. In DNA form, the CDR3 reads TGTGCCAGCAGGCTCGGTAGTAATTCACCCCTCCACTTT.

V is TRBV4-1 and J is TRBJ1-2; 10 nucleotides align to TRBD1. The V and J ends lost 1 base and 4 bases, in that order; junction bases with no gene match: 3. CDR3 length equals 15 residues. Germline CDR1 is MGHRA and CDR2 is YSYEKL. This CDR3 reads CASSQAGTGAYGYTF. Written as DNA, the CDR3 is TGCGCCAGCAGCCAAGCCGGGACAGGGGCCTATGGCTACACCTTC.

The genes are TRBV9 and TRBJ2-3; 13 bases are a match to TRBD2. From germline, CDR1 is SGDLS and CDR2 YYNGEE. The junction had 7 bases not matched to a gene; V was cut back by 4 bases and J by 2 bases. This CDR3 is built from 17 residues. The CDR3 is CASSPRLAGGPTDTQYF. CDR3 coding DNA: TGTGCCAGCAGCCCCAGACTAGCGGGGGGACCCACAGATACGCAGTATTTT.

The chain joins TRBV7-9 to TRBJ2-1, with TRBD2 matching 8 bases. The ends lost 0 bases at V and 8 bases at J; junction bases unmatched: 3. The germline V gene encodes CDR1 SEHNR and CDR2 FQNEAQ (reference sequence). This CDR3 comprises 14 residues. DNA of the CDR3: TGTGCCAGCAGCTTAGCGCTAGCGGGCTATGAGCAGTTCTTC. It yields the protein CASSLALAGYEQFF. Supplemented by reference TRBV7-9 and TRBJ2-1, the full variable domain reads DTGVSQNPRHKITKRGQNVTFRCDPISEHNRLYWYRQTLGQGPEFLTYFQNEAQLEKSRLLSDRFSAERPKGSFSTLEIQRTEQGDSAMYLCASSLALAGYEQFFGPGTRLTVL.

The rearrangement uses TRBV28 and TRBJ2-7; TRBD2 matches 8 bases. The length of the CDR3 is 15 residues. Germline CDR1 is MDHEN and CDR2 is SYDVKM. The J segment lost 4 bases and the V segment lost 6 bases, leaving 11 bases of the junction unmatched. The DNA of the CDR3 is TGTGCCAGCAGACTCCCGGGACTAGGAACGTACGAGCAGTACTTC. As protein: CASRLPGLGTYEQYF. The full variable domain, with the rest looked up from reference TRBV28 and TRBJ2-7, is DVKVTQSSRYLVKRTGEKVFLECVQDMDHENMFWYRQDPGLGLRLIYFSYDVKMKEKGDIPEGYSVSREKKERFSLILESASTNQTSMYLCASRLPGLGTYEQYFGPGTRLTVT.

This clone appeared once. The chain's CDR3 is CASSTRLAATEAFF. The CDR3 region has the DNA TGTGCCAGTAGTACCCGTCTGGCGGCCACTGAAGCTTTCTTT. The chain has TRBV19 and TRBJ1-1, with D uncertain. The CDR3 loop spans 14 amino acids. Germline V gene sequence: CDR1 LNHDA, CDR2 SQIVND (reference sequence). Deletions cut 4 bases from V and 4 bases from J, with 13 bases between.

The CDR3 DNA is TGTGCCAGCACCCCAGTTCTAGCGGGAGGAACAGATACGCAGTATTTT. Amino acid sequence: CASTPVLAGGTDTQYF. The chain recombines TRBV11-2 with TRBJ2-3; TRBD2 agrees at 11 bases. CDR1 and CDR2 (germline): SGHAT, FQNNGV. CDR3 length equals 16 residues. Germline trimming cut 7 bases from V and 3 bases from J; bases unmatched to any gene: 9.

The chain joins TRBV25-1 to TRBJ1-1; tentative D call: TRBD1 (5 bases). This CDR3 comprises 13 residues. Germline values: CDR1 MGHDK, CDR2 SYGVNS. Trimming removed 6 bases at V and 0 bases at J, with 8 bases between. The CDR3 region is CASRQAMNTEAFF. Here the CDR3 DNA reads TGTGCCAGCAGACAGGCGATGAACACTGAAGCTTTCTTT.

The chain employs TRBV5-1 and TRBJ2-5, with TRBD1 identical over 7 bases. The germline V gene has CDR1 SGHRS and CDR2 YFSETQ. This CDR3 has 14 amino acids. With 2 bases clipped from V and 3 bases from J, the junction kept 4 bases outside the gene matches. The CDR3 loop is CASSFSGTEETQYF. The CDR3 bases are TGCGCCAGCAGCTTCTCCGGGACAGAAGAGACCCAGTACTTC.

V is TRBV4-1 and J is TRBJ2-7; a weak D match, TRBD1 (6 bases). This CDR3 spans 14 amino acids. V was trimmed by 1 base and J by 4 bases, leaving 11 bases between them. Germline CDR1 reads MGHRA; CDR2 reads YSYEKL. The CDR3 loop reads CASSQGQGIYEQYF. The CDR3 coding sequence is TGCGCCAGCAGCCAAGGGCAGGGGATATACGAGCAGTACTTC.

The chain combines TRBV28 with TRBJ2-7; TRBD2 agrees at 8 bases. The V gene's germline CDR1 is MDHEN and CDR2 SYDVKM. This CDR3 contains 16 residues. V was pared by 3 bases and J by 7 bases, with 14 bases of the junction left unmatched. CDR3 sequence: CASSFTAGTRYVEQYF. The CDR3 nucleotides are TGTGCCAGCAGTTTTACCGCGGGGACTAGATACGTAGAGCAGTACTTC.

The rearrangement uses TRBV5-1 and TRBJ2-5; perhaps TRBD1 as D (6 bases). Trimming pared 7 bases from V and 1 base from J, leaving 14 bases between. CDR3 size: 14 residues. In germline, CDR1 is SGHRS, CDR2 YFSETQ. CDR3 in amino acids: CASSGQGTQETQYF. In nucleotides, the CDR3 is TGCGCCAGCTCAGGGCAGGGGACCCAAGAGACCCAGTACTTC.

The genes are TRBV28 and TRBJ1-2; D is undetermined. The CDR3 loop spans 15 amino acids. Trimming shortened V by 5 bases and J by 8 bases, and 21 bases separated the two germline ends. Germline V gene lookup returns CDR1 MDHEN and CDR2 SYDVKM. The CDR3: CASSPPFGNPGGYTF. DNA of the CDR3: TGTGCCAGCAGTCCCCCTTTTGGGAACCCGGGGGGCTACACCTTC.

The rearrangement uses TRBV10-3 and TRBJ2-7; 11 bases are a match to TRBD2. CDR3 length: 14 amino acids. Germline trimming cut 6 bases from V and 0 bases from J; bases unmatched to any gene: 1. The germline gives CDR1 ENHRY, CDR2 SYGVKD. The CDR3 sequence: CAISGLAGSYEQYF. The CDR3 DNA reads as TGTGCCATCAGCGGACTAGCGGGCTCCTACGAGCAGTACTTC.

CDR3 residues: CASSLDTLGGRASGEQFF. Written as DNA, the CDR3 is TGTGCCAGCAGCTTAGACACTCTAGGCGGGAGGGCCTCGGGGGAGCAGTTCTTC. The V call is TRBV11-2, the J call TRBJ2-1; 9 nucleotides match TRBD2. The CDR3 runs 18 residues. V was pared by 0 bases and J by 10 bases, with 16 bases of the junction left unmatched. Germline-derived CDR1 and CDR2 are SGHAT and FQNNGV.

This clone was seen once. The rearrangement joins TRBV12-5 to TRBJ2-2; TRBD2 agrees at 10 bases. The V gene's germline CDR1 is LGHNT and CDR2 FRNRAP. This CDR3 has 16 residues. V lost 1 base, J lost 1 base, and 0 bases stayed unmatched. CDR3 protein: CASGLASGGNTGELFF. The CDR3, as DNA: TGTGCTAGTGGTTTGGCTAGCGGGGGGAACACCGGGGAGCTGTTTTTT. Complete variable domain (other parts from reference TRBV12-5 and TRBJ2-2): DARVTQTPRHKVTEMGQEVTMRCQPILGHNTVFWYRQTMMQGLELLAYFRNRAPLDDSGMPKDRFSAEMPDATLATLKIQPSEPRDSAVYFCASGLASGGNTGELFFGEGSRLTVL.

This chain links TRBV19 with TRBJ2-7; 8 positions match TRBD1. J was trimmed by 1 base and V by 6 bases; bases with no gene match: 8. In germline, CDR1 is LNHDA, CDR2 SQIVND (reference sequence). CDR3 size: 15 residues. In nucleotides, the CDR3 is TGTGCCAGTAGCAGGGGGCCCGGGAATTCCTACGAGCAGTACTTC. As protein: CASSRGPGNSYEQYF.

The genes are TRBV29-1 and TRBJ1-2, with D possibly being TRBD1 (6 bases). V lost 4 bases to trimming and J lost 8 bases, with 20 bases between them. Germline V gene data show CDR1 as SQVTM and CDR2 as ANQGSEA. This CDR3 is 14 amino acids long. The chain's CDR3 is CSVGTALTDWGYTF. DNA of the CDR3: TGCAGCGTTGGGACAGCCCTCACCGACTGGGGCTACACCTTC.